What follows are 21 T cell receptor beta chains derived from one specimen sequenced in a study of blood T cell repertoires in COVID-19. Clones were sequenced by immunoSEQ multiplex PCR, and TCRdb holds only the in-frame ones, with some missing. This table holds 150,000 to 200,000 clones, roughly three quarters found once. The sequencing sample was made of peripheral blood. Every receptor here comes from a woman older than 75 with COVID-19, enrolled during active disease.

V and J are TRBV6-2 or TRBV6-3 and TRBJ2-3, with TRBD2 matching 9 bases. Germline V gene data show CDR1 as MNHEY and CDR2 as SVGEGT. Trimming removed 3 bases from V and 4 bases from J; junction bases left unmatched: 5. The CDR3 is 15 amino acids. This chain's CDR3 is CASSYSGRSPDTQYF. The CDR3 DNA sequence: TGTGCCAGCAGTTATAGCGGGAGATCCCCAGATACGCAGTATTTT.

The chain links TRBV28 to TRBJ2-3; tentatively, D is TRBD2 (6 bases). CDR3 length: 16 amino acids. The germline V and J ends were trimmed by 5 bases and 0 bases, with 15 bases remaining between them. CDR1 is MDHEN, CDR2 SYDVKM, per germline. CDR3 in DNA: TGTGCCAGCAGTCCCCTGACTAGTTCTAGCACAGATACGCAGTATTTT. The encoded protein is CASSPLTSSSTDTQYF. The variable domain in full, with the rest retrieved from reference TRBV28 and TRBJ2-3, is DVKVTQSSRYLVKRTGEKVFLECVQDMDHENMFWYRQDPGLGLRLIYFSYDVKMKEKGDIPEGYSVSREKKERFSLILESASTNQTSMYLCASSPLTSSSTDTQYFGPGTRLTVL.

This clone was counted a few times. The chain has TRBV3-1 (or the pseudogene TRBV3-2) and TRBJ2-5; the D gene is possibly TRBD1 (5 bases). CDR1 and CDR2 (germline): LGHDT, YNNKEL (reference sequence). The CDR3 extends over 13 amino acids. V lost 10 bases and J 3 bases, leaving 15 bases between the germline ends. CDR3 nucleotide sequence: TGTGCCACCAAGGCAGGGTTCGAAGAGACCCAGTACTTC. Its translation: CATKAGFEETQYF.

This clone has just a few counts. The J gene is TRBJ2-7, the V gene TRBV28; D is perhaps TRBD1 (6 bases). The V gene lost 7 bases and the J gene lost 6 bases, with 13 bases spanning the gap. The CDR3 length is 12 residues. Germline V gene lookup returns CDR1 MDHEN and CDR2 SYDVKM. The CDR3 loop reads CASTRDTREQYF. Written as DNA, the CDR3 is TGTGCCAGCACCAGGGACACTCGCGAGCAGTACTTC.

The rearrangement uses TRBV10-3 and TRBJ1-4; weak D call: TRBD1 (6 bases). This CDR3 contains 14 residues. In germline, CDR1 is ENHRY, CDR2 SYGVKD. Trimming stripped 3 bases from V and 6 bases from J, with 11 bases between. Here the CDR3 reads CAISDGGLYEKLFF. As DNA, the CDR3 is TGTGCCATCAGTGATGGGGGCCTCTATGAAAAACTGTTTTTT.

This chain connects TRBV7-3 to TRBJ2-1; 10 bases agree with TRBD2. Germline CDR1 is SGHTA and CDR2 is FQGTGA. This CDR3 contains 17 residues. Trimming removed 5 bases from V and 4 bases from J; junction bases left unmatched: 11. The CDR3 loop reads CASSQEPTAGGYNEQFF. The CDR3 region has the DNA TGTGCCAGCAGCCAAGAACCGACAGCGGGGGGGTACAATGAGCAGTTCTTC.

The rearrangement links TRBV5-5 to TRBJ1-2; 10 bases match TRBD1. The CDR3 has 14 residues. Germline lookup yields CDR1 SGHKS and CDR2 YYEKEE (reference sequence). V dropped 4 bases and J dropped 3; count of bases not matched to a gene: 3. This chain's CDR3 is CASSATGGYYGYTF. The CDR3 DNA reads as TGTGCCAGCAGCGCGACAGGGGGCTACTATGGCTACACCTTC. Based on the CDR3 plus reference TRBV5-5 and TRBJ1-2, the full variable domain is DAGVTQSPTHLIKTRGQQVTLRCSPISGHKSVSWYQQVLGQGPQFIFQYYEKEERGRGNFPDRFSARQFPNYSSELNVNALLLGDSALYLCASSATGGYYGYTFGSGTRLTVV.

The rearrangement links TRBV5-1 to TRBJ1-1; 9 bases are a match to TRBD1. CDR3 length equals 14 residues. With 3 bases clipped from V and 5 bases from J, the junction kept 5 bases outside the gene matches. The germline gives CDR1 SGHRS, CDR2 YFSETQ. CDR3 DNA: TGCGCCAGCAGCTCTACAGGGGGCTCAACTGAAGCTTTCTTT. It is translated as CASSSTGGSTEAFF.

The chain uses TRBV7-9 and TRBJ2-1; D call uncertain. Germline V gene lookup returns CDR1 SEHNR and CDR2 FQNEAQ (reference sequence). CDR3 length: 12 amino acids. V was shortened by 4 bases and J by 8 bases, with 9 bases between the two germline ends. In nucleotides, the CDR3 is TGTGCCAGCAGCTCTAGAGAGTATGAGCAGTTCTTC. Its protein product is CASSSREYEQFF.

This rearrangement joins TRBV29-1 to TRBJ2-7, with 9 bases matching TRBD2. The V gene's germline CDR1 is SQVTM and CDR2 ANQGSEA. This CDR3 region has 15 residues. V dropped 1 base and J dropped 7; count of bases not matched to a gene: 11. DNA of the CDR3: TGCAGCGTTGAAGGGGGAGTAGCGGGAGATGAAGAGCAGTACTTC. It translates to CSVEGGVAGDEEQYF.

The rearrangement uses TRBV30 and TRBJ1-2, with 7 bases fitting TRBD1. The V gene end was trimmed by 5 bases and the J gene end by 3 bases; junction bases not matched to a gene: 6. Germline V gene sequence: CDR1 GTSNPN, CDR2 SVGIG (reference sequence). The CDR3 sequence is 13 residues long. The chain's CDR3 is CAWAPGTDYGYTF. In DNA, the CDR3 is TGTGCCTGGGCGCCAGGGACAGACTATGGCTACACCTTC.

This chain connects TRBV5-5 to TRBJ2-7, with D maybe TRBD2 (6 bases). V was trimmed by 2 bases and J by 0 bases, leaving 12 bases between them. Germline V gene lookup returns CDR1 SGHKS and CDR2 YYEKEE (reference sequence). CDR3 length equals 15 residues. The CDR3 reads CASSFGEAYSYEQYF. CDR3 DNA sequence: TGTGCCAGCAGCTTCGGGGAGGCGTACTCCTACGAGCAGTACTTC.

This sequence joins TRBV27 and TRBJ2-5; 7 bases fit TRBD2. V shed 0 bases, J shed 4 bases, and the junction held 5 bases outside the gene matches. Germline V gene sequence: CDR1 MNHEY, CDR2 SMNVEV (reference sequence). The CDR3 has 15 residues. This chain's CDR3 is CASSLSGGYGETQYF. CDR3 nucleotide sequence: TGTGCCAGCAGTTTATCGGGAGGGTATGGAGAGACCCAGTACTTC.

This clone was seen only a few times. The chain recombines TRBV2 with TRBJ1-2, with D possibly TRBD1 on 5 matching bases. Germline lookup yields CDR1 SNHLY and CDR2 FYNNEI. V lost 2 bases, J lost 4 bases, and 8 bases lay in between. The CDR3 length is 13 residues. CDR3 residues: CASSENRFYGYTF. DNA of the CDR3: TGTGCCAGCAGTGAAAACAGGTTCTATGGCTACACCTTC.

The chain recombines TRBV29-1 with TRBJ1-1; D is unclear. The germline CDR1 and CDR2 sequences are SQVTM and ANQGSEA. The length of the CDR3 is 14 residues. V gave up 4 bases and J gave up 0 bases, with 12 bases separating them. CDR3 amino acids: CSVVSESMNTEAFF. In nucleotides, the CDR3 is TGCAGCGTTGTTTCCGAGTCCATGAACACTGAAGCTTTCTTT.

The chain is built from TRBV7-9 and TRBJ2-1, with D hard to call. Deletions cut 0 bases from V and 5 bases from J, with 5 bases between. CDR1 and CDR2 from the germline V gene are SEHNR and FQNEAQ (reference sequence). CDR3 length equals 13 residues. CDR3 DNA sequence: TGTGCCAGCAGCTTAGCGTTAAACAATGAGCAGTTCTTC. This translates into CASSLALNNEQFF.

The chain is built from TRBV28 and TRBJ1-2; 7 bases are a match to TRBD1. The junction had 5 bases not matched to a gene; V was cut back by 4 bases and J by 0 bases. This CDR3 contains 15 residues. Germline-derived CDR1 and CDR2 are MDHEN and SYDVKM. The CDR3 DNA sequence: TGTGCCAGCAGTTCTTGGGACAGCCCTAACTATGGCTACACCTTC. It specifies CASSSWDSPNYGYTF.

The chain has TRBV2 and TRBJ1-5, with 9 bases identical to TRBD1. This CDR3 has 15 amino acids. The V and J ends lost 5 bases and 6 bases, in that order; junction bases with no gene match: 8. Per the germline V gene, CDR1 is SNHLY and CDR2 is FYNNEI. The CDR3 loop is CASSQDRGGGQPQHF. Here the CDR3 DNA reads TGTGCCAGCAGTCAGGACAGGGGAGGAGGTCAGCCCCAGCATTTT.

The chain is built from TRBV16 and TRBJ1-5; 9 nucleotides agree with TRBD1. This CDR3 is built from 20 residues. The germline CDR1 and CDR2 sequences are KGHSY and FQNENV. J lost 7 bases, V lost 2 bases, and 21 bases had no gene match. The CDR3 coding sequence is TGTGCCAGCAGCCAACTAGGGTCCCCGGACAGGGGAAGGGTATTCCAGCCCCAGCATTTT. Protein product: CASSQLGSPDRGRVFQPQHF. The variable domain in full, completed from reference TRBV16 and TRBJ1-5, reads GEEVAQTPKHLVRGEGQKAKLYCAPIKGHSYVFWYQQVLKNEFKFLISFQNENVFDETGMPKERFSAKCLPNSPCSLEIQATKLEDSAVYFCASSQLGSPDRGRVFQPQHFGDGTRLSIL.

This chain uses TRBV6-1 with TRBJ1-2; 11 nucleotides match TRBD1. The germline V gene encodes CDR1 MNHNS and CDR2 SASEGT. V trimming: 3 bases; J trimming: 7 bases; junction bases outside the gene matches: 10. CDR3 length equals 16 residues. The CDR3 sequence: CASSEKEGDRGFGYTF. The CDR3 region has the DNA TGTGCCAGCAGTGAGAAAGAGGGGGACAGGGGGTTTGGCTACACCTTC.

The V gene is TRBV2, the J gene TRBJ2-2; 7 bases map to TRBD2. This CDR3 contains 14 residues. Trimming at V came to 1 base and at J to 6 bases, leaving 2 bases not matched to a gene. Germline V lookup: CDR1 SNHLY, CDR2 FYNNEI. The CDR3, as DNA: TGTGCCAGCAGTGAAGTACGGGGGGCCGGGGAGCTGTTTTTT. It specifies CASSEVRGAGELFF.